These 25 T cell receptor beta chains share one sample of origin, sequenced in a study of T cell repertoires in cytomegalovirus infection. TCRdb re-called the reads through MiXCR, storing one row per CDR3 protein. The repertoire consists of under 350,000 distinct CDR3 sequences, with less than 25% occurring once and the leading ten covering approximately 19%. Antigens for these TCRs are unknown. The source was cultured PBMCs, collected from culture after CMV antigen stimulation. Source of these receptors: a human donor in good health (CMV status not recorded). Some clones in this sample may be carry-over from other donors' samples.

This clonotype was recorded many times. V is TRBV15 and J is TRBJ1-4, with 7 bases matching TRBD1. Germline V gene lookup returns CDR1 LNHNV and CDR2 YYDKDF (reference sequence). The V gene end was trimmed by 1 base and the J gene end by 8 bases; junction bases not matched to a gene: 4. This CDR3 is 14 amino acids long. CDR3 sequence reads: CATSRVGTDEKLFF. In nucleotides, the CDR3 is TGTGCCACCAGCAGAGTTGGGACAGACGAAAAACTGTTTTTT.

The table lists this clonotype with a few counts. The V call is TRBV19, the J call TRBJ2-1; D not resolved. Germline V gene lookup returns CDR1 LNHDA and CDR2 SQIVND (reference sequence). The CDR3 sequence is 14 residues long. Trimming stripped 4 bases from V and 7 bases from J, with 14 bases between. CDR3 in amino acids: CASSSRRARNEQFF. CDR3 in DNA: TGTGCCAGTAGTAGTAGACGGGCAAGAAATGAGCAGTTCTTC.

The chain couples TRBV7-4 to TRBJ1-6, with D uncertain. This CDR3 is 15 amino acids long. The ends were cut back, 4 bases at V and 3 bases at J, with 10 bases in the middle. Germline-derived CDR1 and CDR2 are SGHVT and SQSDAQ. The CDR3 DNA is TGTGCCAGCAGCTATAATCAGGTCTATAATTCACCCCTCCACTTT. Translating it yields CASSYNQVYNSPLHF.

This chain uses TRBV19 with TRBJ1-5; 8 bases align to TRBD1. CDR1 is LNHDA, CDR2 SQIVND, per germline (reference sequence). This CDR3 has 16 residues. The V and J ends lost 7 bases and 0 bases, in that order; junction bases with no gene match: 8. CDR3 residues: CASIPTGGYSNQPQHF. DNA for the CDR3: TGTGCCAGTATCCCCACAGGGGGTTATAGCAATCAGCCCCAGCATTTT.

Remarks on this clonotype: One end of the junction is discordant with germline, which a read error may explain. The chain recombines TRBV3-1 with TRBJ1-1, with a possible D match to TRBD1 (5 bases). Germline-derived CDR1 and CDR2 are LGHDT and YNNKEL (reference sequence). This CDR3 has 15 amino acids. CDR3 DNA: TGTGCCAGCAGTCAAGGTTCAGGGACTGACACTGAAGCTTTCTTT. It is translated as CASSQGSGTDTEAFF.

This clonotype was recorded many times. The V and J genes are TRBV7-2 and TRBJ1-2; no clear D gene. Per the germline V gene, CDR1 is SGHTA and CDR2 is FQGNSA. Trimming took 4 bases from V and 0 from J, leaving 12 bases between them. The CDR3 contains 15 residues. The CDR3: CASSSRGRTNYGYTF. The CDR3 bases are TGTGCCAGCAGCTCGAGAGGGCGGACTAACTATGGCTACACCTTC.

The chain links TRBV20-1 to TRBJ2-7; D is undetermined. This CDR3 spans 16 amino acids. Germline CDR1 and CDR2: DFQATT and SNEGSKA (reference sequence). V dropped 5 bases and J dropped 1 base, with 21 bases sitting between them. CDR3 DNA: TGCAGTGCTGGGCTACGTAAGGCCGAACTATCCTACGAGCAGTACTTC. This translates into CSAGLRKAELSYEQYF.

In this sample, this clonotype turned up many times. The chain has TRBV7-2 and TRBJ1-2; D possibly corresponds to TRBD1 (6 bases). Trimming removed 1 base at V and 6 bases at J, with 24 bases between. This CDR3 is built from 18 residues. Germline loops: CDR1 SGHTA, CDR2 FQGNSA. CDR3 in DNA: TGTGCCAGCAGCTTAGTGGTACTGCTGGGGGCAGCGTCCCATGGCTACACCTTC. Its protein is CASSLVVLLGAASHGYTF.

This chain uses TRBV18 with TRBJ1-1; D not resolved. This CDR3 has 14 amino acids. Trimming left V 6 bases short and J 6 bases short, with 17 bases between. Looked up from germline, CDR1 is KGHSH and CDR2 is LQKENI. The CDR3 nucleotides are TGTGCCAGCTCGACGGGAGGGCAGGTAGCTGAAGCTTTCTTT. This gives the protein CASSTGGQVAEAFF.

This clonotype was recorded once. The CDR3 sequence: CASGLVGRPQPQHF. The CDR3 DNA is TGTGCTAGTGGTTTGGTGGGGAGGCCCCAGCCCCAGCATTTT. The rearrangement joins TRBV12-5 to TRBJ1-5, with D hard to call. Germline CDR1 LGHNT, CDR2 FRNRAP. V lost 0 bases and J 7 bases, leaving 10 bases between the germline ends. The CDR3 spans 14 residues.

This clonotype was counted a few times. The chain has TRBV4-2 and TRBJ2-1, with 7 bases matching TRBD2. Germline CDR1 LGHNA, CDR2 YNFKEQ. The CDR3 runs to 14 residues. J was trimmed by 7 bases and V by 2 bases; bases with no gene match: 5. CDR3 DNA sequence: TGTGCCAGCAGCCAAAACTCGCGGGGGAATGAGCAGTTCTTC. Its translation: CASSQNSRGNEQFF.

In its sample, this clonotype was seen a few times. This chain joins TRBV7-2 and TRBJ1-1; D is undetermined. CDR1 and CDR2 (germline): SGHTA, FQGNSA. V lost 1 base, J lost 1 base, and 10 bases lay in between. The CDR3 is 15 residues long. The CDR3 spells CASSLVQPRNTEAFF. CDR3 nucleotides: TGTGCCAGCAGCTTAGTTCAGCCGAGGAACACTGAAGCTTTCTTT.

The rearrangement links TRBV6-5 to TRBJ2-7, with D possibly TRBD1 on 6 matching bases. CDR1 and CDR2 from the germline V gene are MNHEY and SVGAGI. Trimming took off 0 bases at V and 1 base at J, with 13 bases between the two ends. CDR3 size: 16 residues. CDR3 loop: CASSYSLQGQSYEQYF. In DNA form, the CDR3 reads TGTGCCAGCAGTTACTCTCTCCAGGGGCAGTCCTACGAGCAGTACTTC.

This clonotype was found once. This chain links TRBV4-2 with TRBJ2-3; no firm D call. This CDR3 region has 16 residues. CDR1 and CDR2 from the germline V gene are LGHNA and YNFKEQ. V gave up 0 bases and J gave up 2 bases, with 12 bases separating them. CDR3 sequence reads: CASSQDWASYTDTQYF. CDR3 sequence (DNA): TGTGCCAGCAGCCAAGATTGGGCCTCCTACACAGATACGCAGTATTTT.

This clonotype was seen a handful of times. This chain connects TRBV19 to TRBJ1-5; 8 bases agree with TRBD1. V was pared by 6 bases and J by 9 bases, with 16 bases of the junction left unmatched. There are 16 residues in the CDR3. CDR1 is LNHDA and CDR2 is SQIVND in the germline V gene (reference sequence). CDR3 loop: CASRQPDRGGHRPQHF. For the CDR3, the DNA is TGTGCCAGTAGGCAACCCGACAGGGGTGGACATCGGCCCCAGCATTTT.

In its sample, this clonotype was seen a few times. The J gene is TRBJ1-5, the V gene TRBV12-3 or TRBV12-4; 8 nucleotides align to TRBD1. The CDR3 is made up of 15 amino acids. With V trimmed by 4 bases and J by 4 bases, 6 bases remained unmatched. This CDR3 is CASSSGQGQNQPQHF. In nucleotides, the CDR3 is TGTGCCAGCAGTTCCGGACAGGGACAAAATCAGCCCCAGCATTTT.

V usage is TRBV4-3 and J usage is TRBJ1-2, with D tentatively TRBD1 (6 bases). Germline values: CDR1 LGHNA, CDR2 YSLEER. The CDR3 spans 13 residues. Trimming removed 0 bases from V and 8 bases from J, with 10 bases in between. In DNA, the CDR3 is TGCGCCAGCAGCCAAGAGGGGGCTCGAGGCTACACCTTC. This encodes CASSQEGARGYTF.

This CDR3 is CASSFSAAGELFF. CDR3 sequence (DNA): TGTGCCAGCAGCTTTTCGGCAGCCGGGGAGCTGTTTTTT. The chain is built from TRBV7-2 and TRBJ2-2; no clear D gene. Germline V lookup: CDR1 SGHTA, CDR2 FQGNSA. The CDR3 contains 13 residues. The V end lost 3 bases, the J end lost 6 bases, and 8 bases lay between the germline ends.

V usage is TRBV6-8 and J usage is TRBJ1-5; tentatively, D is TRBD1 (6 bases). The V gene's germline CDR1 is MNHGY and CDR2 SAAAGT. This CDR3 spans 15 amino acids. The ends were cut back, 5 bases at V and 6 bases at J, with 17 bases in the middle. CDR3 nucleotides: TGTGCCAGCAGTCTGGGACGGGGGGCCATTCAGCCCCAGCATTTT. It specifies CASSLGRGAIQPQHF.

This chain uses TRBV4-1 with TRBJ1-1; the D gene is possibly TRBD1 (6 bases). This CDR3 is 15 amino acids long. V was pared by 0 bases and J by 4 bases, with 12 bases between. CDR1 is MGHRA and CDR2 is YSYEKL in the germline V gene. The CDR3 nucleotides are TGCGCCAGCAGCCAAGATAAGGGAGGGGGCACTGAAGCTTTCTTT. Translated: CASSQDKGGGTEAFF.

The V gene is TRBV6-2 or TRBV6-3, the J gene TRBJ2-5; 7 nucleotides align to TRBD2. J lost 2 bases, V lost 5 bases, and 8 bases had no gene match. The germline CDR1 and CDR2 sequences are MNHEY and SVGEGT. The CDR3 loop spans 15 amino acids. The CDR3 nucleotides read TGTGCCAGCAGTAAAGCGGGGACCGTACAAGAGACCCAGTACTTC. Translation: CASSKAGTVQETQYF.

In this sample, this clonotype turned up a few times. The chain employs TRBV10-3 and TRBJ1-4; D unclear. Trimming took 3 bases from V and 7 from J, leaving 9 bases between them. In germline, CDR1 is ENHRY, CDR2 SYGVKD. The CDR3 covers 13 residues. CDR3 residues: CAISDGLAEKLFF. CDR3 in DNA: TGTGCCATCAGTGACGGACTCGCTGAAAAACTGTTTTTT.

The V call is TRBV4-1, the J call TRBJ1-1, with TRBD1 as a possible D gene (5 bases). The CDR3 runs 13 residues. The germline V gene encodes CDR1 MGHRA and CDR2 YSYEKL. Trimming removed 2 bases at V and 4 bases at J, with 8 bases between. CDR3 sequence (DNA): TGCGCCAGCAGCCAAAGGGGTAGCACTGAAGCTTTCTTT. Encoded protein: CASSQRGSTEAFF.

The sample holds a few counts of this clonotype. The chain combines TRBV27 with TRBJ2-5; tentatively, D is TRBD1 (6 bases). V was trimmed by 6 bases and J by 2 bases, leaving 19 bases between them. Germline values: CDR1 MNHEY, CDR2 SMNVEV (reference sequence). CDR3 length: 16 amino acids. The CDR3 loop reads CASRNQPGADQETQYF. The CDR3 DNA reads TGTGCCAGCAGAAACCAGCCAGGGGCAGATCAAGAGACCCAGTACTTC.

This clonotype came up many times. The rearrangement links TRBV7-2 to TRBJ2-1; 10 bases are a match to TRBD2. Unmatched junction bases numbered 8, after V lost 4 bases and J lost 5 bases. The length of the CDR3 is 16 residues. Germline V CDR1 and CDR2: SGHTA, FQGNSA. CDR3: CASSSPSGSPHNEQFF. The DNA of the CDR3 is TGTGCCAGCAGCTCCCCTAGCGGGAGCCCCCACAATGAGCAGTTCTTC.